Listed below are T cell receptor beta chains from one sample, sequenced in a study of PD-1 blockade in classical Hodgkin lymphoma. Only in-frame clones appear in the TCRdb table, and some are missing; sequencing was by immunoSEQ multiplex PCR. The repertoire holds about 90,000 clones, with approximately 89% as singletons. The source was peripheral blood mononuclear cells (PBMCs), collected before the second cycle of nivolumab. The source of these receptors is a human donor with classical Hodgkin lymphoma. CDR3s include the opening cysteine and the closing phenylalanine or tryptophan. Fields, in order: D gene, clone size, J gene, V gene, CDR3 DNA, CDR3 protein. The D gene is left open where the match is weak. Size values are once, few and many counts, or a class for expanded clones, and some rows have none.

TRBD2	-	TRBJ2-7	TRBV18	TGTGCCAGCTCACCGAGTGCGGGGGTCTCCTACGAGCAGTACTTC	CASSPSAGVSYEQYF
-	once	TRBJ2-7	TRBV7-2	TGTGCCAGCAACCCCATCCTATCCTACGAGCAGTACTTC	CASNPILSYEQYF
TRBD1	-	TRBJ1-1	TRBV7-9	TGTGCCAGCAGCGTCCGGGACAGGGGGCTGAACACTGAAGCTTTCTTT	CASSVRDRGLNTEAFF
-	-	TRBJ1-1	TRBV30	TGTGCCTGGAGTTGGGTGGGCCCGAACACTGAAGCTTTCTTT	CAWSWVGPNTEAFF
-	-	TRBJ2-3	TRBV11-1	TGTGCCAGCAGCTTAGGGCCAGGCCAAAGCACAGATACGCAGTATTTT	CASSLGPGQSTDTQYF
-	-	TRBJ1-2	TRBV20-1	TGCAGTGCTACAAAGGGGGACGTCCGGACCTTC	CSATKGDVRTF
TRBD1	once	TRBJ1-2	TRBV19	TGTGCCAGTAGATCAATCCGGGACAGGGGTACTATTAGCTCTGGCTACACCTTC	CASRSIRDRGTISSGYTF
TRBD1	-	TRBJ2-1	TRBV5-5	TGTGCCAGCAGCCGGACAGGGACCTACAATGAGCAGTTCTTC	CASSRTGTYNEQFF
-	-	TRBJ2-7	TRBV10-2	TGCGCCAGCAGTGAGTACGTCGGAGGCAACTCCTACGAGCAGTACTTC	CASSEYVGGNSYEQYF
TRBD2	-	TRBJ2-1	TRBV4-1	TGCGCCAGCAGCCAAGGGGCGGGGGGCTCCTACAATGAGCAGTTCTTC	CASSQGAGGSYNEQFF
-	-	TRBJ1-6	TRBV15	TGTGCCACCAGCAGAGAAACAGCCTATAATTCACCCCTCCACTTT	CATSRETAYNSPLHF
-	-	TRBJ2-1	TRBV14	TGTGCCAGCAGCCAAGGAGGGAGCGGCGGTGAGCAGTTCTTC	CASSQGGSGGEQFF
-	few	TRBJ1-5	TRBV7-6	TGTGCCAGCACCCCCGGGAGGGGACAGCCCCAGCATTTT	CASTPGRGQPQHF
TRBD2	-	TRBJ2-1	TRBV11-2	TGTGCCAGCAGCGAGGGACTAGCGGGTAGCAATGAGCAGTTCTTC	CASSEGLAGSNEQFF
TRBD2	few	TRBJ2-1	TRBV7-9	TGTGCCAGCAGCTTTAGCGGGGGGGCCGATGAGCAGTTCTTC	CASSFSGGADEQFF
-	-	TRBJ2-7	TRBV9	TGTGCCAGCAGCGATGAAGCAGGGCCCTCCTACGAGCAGTACTTC	CASSDEAGPSYEQYF
TRBD2	-	TRBJ2-5	TRBV7-8	TGTGCCAGCAGCTTAACTAGCGGCCAAGAGACCCAGTACTTC	CASSLTSGQETQYF
-	-	TRBJ1-1	TRBV28	TGTGCCAGCAGTTTGCGGCCAGACACTGAAGCTTTCTTT	CASSLRPDTEAFF
-	-	TRBJ1-2	TRBV7-2	TGTGCCAGCGCCTCGGGCAGGGGTTCGGAGGGCTACACCTTC	CASASGRGSEGYTF
-	-	TRBJ2-3	TRBV5-1	TGCGCCAGCAGCTCCCAGGATACGCAGTATTTT	CASSSQDTQYF
TRBD2	-	TRBJ2-1	TRBV15	TGTGCCACCAGCCGCGGTGGGTTTGGGGGGGGACACAATGAGCAGTTCTTC	CATSRGGFGGGHNEQFF
-	-	TRBJ1-5	TRBV27	TGTGCCAGCGCCCTATATAGCAATCAGCCCCAGCATTTT	CASALYSNQPQHF
TRBD2	-	TRBJ2-1	TRBV4-2	TGTGCCAGCAGCCAAGGAACTGGGACTAGCTTGCATGAGCAGTTCTTC	CASSQGTGTSLHEQFF
-	-	TRBJ2-3	TRBV28	TGTGCCAGCAGGCAAATGGGACTCGGCCTTGTGGATACGCAGTATTTT	CASRQMGLGLVDTQYF
-	-	TRBJ2-3	TRBV4-2	TGTGCCAGCAGCCTAAGCGCACTAGTTGAGGGGTGGGGCACAGATACGCAGTATTTT	CASSLSALVEGWGTDTQYF
TRBD1	-	TRBJ1-1	TRBV5-4	TGTGCCAGCAGCTTGAACAGGGGGAACGAAGCTTTCTTT	CASSLNRGNEAFF
-	-	TRBJ1-3	TRBV5-8	TGTGCCAGCAGCTTGCACGGGACTGGAAACACCATATATTTT	CASSLHGTGNTIYF